These T cell receptor beta chains were read from a single sample in a study of blood T cell repertoires in COVID-19. Produced via immunoSEQ multiplex PCR; TCRdb's table is partial and in-frame only. Seen here are about 160,000 clones, around 87% observed once, and the top ten hold 6.5% to 8%. Sequenced input: PBMCs or T cells enriched from blood (not recorded which). Receptors originate from a woman aged 45-59 years who had recovered from COVID-19. Both conserved end residues are part of each CDR3. D genes are given only for firm matches. A row's size may be missing; if present it is once, few, many or a size class.

v_call: TRBV7-2; d_call: TRBD1; clone_size: -; j_call: TRBJ1-2; cdr3_aa: CASSLAPGQMAYGYTF; cdr3_nt: TGTGCCAGCAGCTTAGCTCCGGGACAGATGGCCTATGGCTACACCTTC
v_call: TRBV6-5; d_call: TRBD1; clone_size: -; j_call: TRBJ1-2; cdr3_aa: CASSYPDRGPYF; cdr3_nt: TGTGCCAGCAGTTACCCCGACAGGGGCCCATACTTC
v_call: TRBV12-3/TRBV12-4; d_call: -; clone_size: once; j_call: TRBJ1-2; cdr3_aa: CASSLRGGYTF; cdr3_nt: TGTGCCAGCAGCCTCAGGGGCGGCTACACCTTC
v_call: TRBV9; d_call: -; clone_size: once; j_call: TRBJ1-5; cdr3_aa: CARTPGSWHQPQHF; cdr3_nt: TGTGCCCGTACCCCGGGGTCATGGCATCAGCCCCAGCATTTT
v_call: TRBV19; d_call: -; clone_size: -; j_call: TRBJ1-2; cdr3_aa: CASTGNPPNYGYTF; cdr3_nt: TGTGCCAGCACAGGGAACCCGCCTAACTATGGCTACACCTTC
v_call: TRBV5-1; d_call: -; clone_size: -; j_call: TRBJ1-4; cdr3_aa: CASSLGAPASTATNEKLFF; cdr3_nt: TGCGCCAGCAGCTTGGGGGCGCCAGCCAGCACTGCAACTAATGAAAAACTGTTTTTT
v_call: TRBV25-1; d_call: -; clone_size: once; j_call: TRBJ1-1; cdr3_aa: CATRTGTEAFF; cdr3_nt: TGTGCCACCAGAACGGGCACTGAAGCTTTCTTT
v_call: TRBV2; d_call: TRBD1; clone_size: -; j_call: TRBJ1-6; cdr3_aa: CASRAGTGYNSPLHF; cdr3_nt: TGTGCCAGCAGGGCCGGGACAGGGTATAATTCACCCCTCCACTTT
v_call: TRBV4-3; d_call: -; clone_size: once; j_call: TRBJ1-1; cdr3_aa: CASSRSGAYTEAFF; cdr3_nt: TGCGCCAGCAGCCGGTCAGGGGCGTACACTGAAGCTTTCTTT
v_call: TRBV3-1/TRBV3-2; d_call: -; clone_size: -; j_call: TRBJ1-2; cdr3_aa: CASNLGARVGGYTF; cdr3_nt: TGTGCCAGCAATCTAGGGGCCCGGGTGGGTGGCTACACCTTC
v_call: TRBV7-9; d_call: TRBD1; clone_size: once; j_call: TRBJ1-1; cdr3_aa: CASSSTRQGIDEAFF; cdr3_nt: TGTGCCAGCAGCTCTACCCGACAGGGGATAGATGAAGCTTTCTTT
v_call: TRBV11-2; d_call: -; clone_size: few; j_call: TRBJ2-1; cdr3_aa: CASSLAPDYPHEQFF; cdr3_nt: TGTGCCAGCAGCTTAGCCCCCGACTACCCACATGAGCAGTTCTTC
v_call: TRBV2; d_call: -; clone_size: -; j_call: TRBJ1-5; cdr3_aa: CASRRSLVEPQHF; cdr3_nt: TGTGCCAGCAGAAGGTCCCTAGTGGAGCCCCAGCATTTT
v_call: TRBV9; d_call: TRBD1; clone_size: -; j_call: TRBJ1-2; cdr3_aa: CASSVGPGGADGYTF; cdr3_nt: TGTGCCAGCAGCGTAGGCCCAGGGGGCGCCGATGGCTACACCTTC
v_call: TRBV3-1/TRBV3-2; d_call: -; clone_size: -; j_call: TRBJ1-2; cdr3_aa: CASSPDSFSIYGYTF; cdr3_nt: TGTGCCAGCAGCCCCGACAGCTTCTCCATCTATGGCTACACCTTC
v_call: TRBV9; d_call: -; clone_size: -; j_call: TRBJ1-2; cdr3_aa: CASSVEQHANYGYTF; cdr3_nt: TGTGCCAGCAGCGTAGAACAGCATGCAAACTATGGCTACACCTTC
v_call: TRBV6-5; d_call: -; clone_size: few; j_call: TRBJ2-3; cdr3_aa: CASRTIGSSTDTQYF; cdr3_nt: TGTGCCAGCAGGACGATAGGGAGTAGCACAGATACGCAGTATTTT